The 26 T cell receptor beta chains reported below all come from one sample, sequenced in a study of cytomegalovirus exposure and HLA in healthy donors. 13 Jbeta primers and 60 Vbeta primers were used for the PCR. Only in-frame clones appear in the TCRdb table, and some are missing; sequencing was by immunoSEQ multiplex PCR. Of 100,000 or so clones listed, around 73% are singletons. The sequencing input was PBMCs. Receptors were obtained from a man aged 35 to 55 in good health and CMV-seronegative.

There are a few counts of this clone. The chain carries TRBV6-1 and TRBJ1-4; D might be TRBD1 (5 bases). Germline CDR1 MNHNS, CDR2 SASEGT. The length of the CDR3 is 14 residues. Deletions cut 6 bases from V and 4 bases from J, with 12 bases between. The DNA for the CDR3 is TGTGCCAGCAGGACAGTGGTTAATAATGAAAAACTGTTTTTT. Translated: CASRTVVNNEKLFF.

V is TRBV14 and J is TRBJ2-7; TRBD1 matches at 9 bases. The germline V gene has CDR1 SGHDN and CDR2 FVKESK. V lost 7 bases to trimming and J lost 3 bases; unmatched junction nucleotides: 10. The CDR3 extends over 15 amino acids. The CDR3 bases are TGTGCCAGCATCCTCCGGGACAGGGCGATCTACGAGCAGTACTTC. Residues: CASILRDRAIYEQYF.

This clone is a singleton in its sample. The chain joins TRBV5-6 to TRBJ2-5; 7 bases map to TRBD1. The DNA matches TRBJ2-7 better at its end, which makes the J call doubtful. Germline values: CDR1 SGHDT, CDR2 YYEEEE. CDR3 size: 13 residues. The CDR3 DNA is TGTGCCAGCAGCTGGGACAGAACCTACGAGCAGTACTTC. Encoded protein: CASSWDRTYEQYF.

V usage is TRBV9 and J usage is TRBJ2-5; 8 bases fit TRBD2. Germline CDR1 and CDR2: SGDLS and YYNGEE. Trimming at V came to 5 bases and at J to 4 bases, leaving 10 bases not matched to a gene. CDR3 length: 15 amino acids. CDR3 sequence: CASRGGTSSRETQYF. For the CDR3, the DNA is TGTGCCAGCAGGGGAGGGACTAGTTCTAGAGAGACCCAGTACTTC.

CDR3 residues: CASSLEGQGADYGYTF. The DNA for the CDR3 is TGCGCCAGCAGCCTAGAGGGACAGGGGGCTGACTATGGCTACACCTTC. The chain employs TRBV4-1 and TRBJ1-2; 12 bases align to TRBD1. Germline CDR1 is MGHRA and CDR2 is YSYEKL. Losses at the gene ends were 4 bases for V and 3 bases for J; bases not matched to a gene: 6. The CDR3 has 16 amino acids.

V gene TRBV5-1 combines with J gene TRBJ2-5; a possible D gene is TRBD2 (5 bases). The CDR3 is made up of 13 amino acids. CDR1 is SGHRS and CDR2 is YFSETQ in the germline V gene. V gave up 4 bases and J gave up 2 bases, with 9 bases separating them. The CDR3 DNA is TGCGCCAGCAGCCTACTAGTACAAGAGACCCAGTACTTC. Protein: CASSLLVQETQYF.

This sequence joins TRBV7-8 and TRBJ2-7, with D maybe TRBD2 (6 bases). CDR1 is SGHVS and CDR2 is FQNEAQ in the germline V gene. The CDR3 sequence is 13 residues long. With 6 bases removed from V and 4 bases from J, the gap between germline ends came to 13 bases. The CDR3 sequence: CASRARGTYEQYF. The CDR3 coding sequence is TGTGCCAGCAGAGCACGGGGGACTTACGAGCAGTACTTC.

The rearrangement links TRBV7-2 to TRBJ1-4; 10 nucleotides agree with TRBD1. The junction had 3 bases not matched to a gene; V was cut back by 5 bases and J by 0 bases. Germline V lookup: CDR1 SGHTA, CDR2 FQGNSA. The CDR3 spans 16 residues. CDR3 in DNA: TGTGCCAGCAGCCGTGGGACAGGGGCAACTAATGAAAAACTGTTTTTT. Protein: CASSRGTGATNEKLFF. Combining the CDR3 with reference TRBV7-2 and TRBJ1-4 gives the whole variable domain GAGVSQSPSNKVTEKGKDVELRCDPISGHTALYWYRQSLGQGLEFLIYFQGNSAPDKSGLPSDRFSAERTGGSVSTLTIQRTQQEDSAVYLCASSRGTGATNEKLFFGSGTQLSVL.

CDR3: CASSWGQVTDTQYF. The CDR3 coding sequence is TGTGCCAGCAGCTGGGGACAGGTCACAGATACGCAGTATTTT. This sequence joins TRBV5-4 and TRBJ2-3; 8 bases are shared with TRBD1. V was clipped by 3 bases and J by 2 bases; unmatched bases: 2. CDR3 length: 14 amino acids. Germline CDR1 and CDR2: SGHNT and YYREEE (reference sequence).

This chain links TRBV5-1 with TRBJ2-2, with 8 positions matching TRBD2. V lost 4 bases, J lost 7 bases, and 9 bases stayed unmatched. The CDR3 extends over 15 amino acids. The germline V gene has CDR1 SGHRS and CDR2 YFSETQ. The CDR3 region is CASSPARGAGGELFF. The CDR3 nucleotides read TGCGCCAGCAGCCCGGCGCGGGGGGCAGGCGGGGAGCTGTTTTTT. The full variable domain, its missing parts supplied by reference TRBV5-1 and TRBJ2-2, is KAGVTQTPRYLIKTRGQQVTLSCSPISGHRSVSWYQQTPGQGLQFLFEYFSETQRNKGNFPGRFSGRQFSNSRSEMNVSTLELGDSALYLCASSPARGAGGELFFGEGSRLTVL.

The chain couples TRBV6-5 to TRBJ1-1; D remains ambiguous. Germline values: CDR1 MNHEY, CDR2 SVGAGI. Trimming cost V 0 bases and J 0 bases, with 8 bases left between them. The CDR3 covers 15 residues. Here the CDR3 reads CASSYSPLMNTEAFF. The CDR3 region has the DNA TGTGCCAGCAGTTACTCACCACTAATGAACACTGAAGCTTTCTTT.

The CDR3 sequence: CASSVQAGGRYEQYF. The CDR3 DNA is TGTGCCAGCAGCGTCCAAGCGGGGGGGCGATACGAGCAGTACTTC. This chain links TRBV9 with TRBJ2-7, with 10 bases that match TRBD2. After removal of 2 bases from V and 4 bases from J, the junction contained 6 bases not matched to a gene. Germline CDR1 and CDR2: SGDLS and YYNGEE. The CDR3 is 15 residues long.

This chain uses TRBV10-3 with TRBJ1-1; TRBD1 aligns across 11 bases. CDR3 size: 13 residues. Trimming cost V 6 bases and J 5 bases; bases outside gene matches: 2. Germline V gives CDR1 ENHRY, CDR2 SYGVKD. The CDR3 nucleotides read TGTGCCATCAGCGGGACAGGGGGTACTGAAGCTTTCTTT. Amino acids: CAISGTGGTEAFF.

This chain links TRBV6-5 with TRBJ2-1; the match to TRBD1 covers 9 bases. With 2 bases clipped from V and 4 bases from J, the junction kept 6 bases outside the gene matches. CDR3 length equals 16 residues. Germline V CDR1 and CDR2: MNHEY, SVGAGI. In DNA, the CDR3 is TGTGCCAGCAGTTACGGACAGGGGATGGGGTACAATGAGCAGTTCTTC. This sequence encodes CASSYGQGMGYNEQFF.

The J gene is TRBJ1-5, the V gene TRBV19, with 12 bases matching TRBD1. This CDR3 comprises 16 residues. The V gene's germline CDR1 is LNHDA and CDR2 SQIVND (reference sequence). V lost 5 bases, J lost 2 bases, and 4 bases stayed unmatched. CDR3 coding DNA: TGTGCCAGTAGTCCAGGGACAGGGGGCGGCAATCAGCCCCAGCATTTT. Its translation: CASSPGTGGGNQPQHF.

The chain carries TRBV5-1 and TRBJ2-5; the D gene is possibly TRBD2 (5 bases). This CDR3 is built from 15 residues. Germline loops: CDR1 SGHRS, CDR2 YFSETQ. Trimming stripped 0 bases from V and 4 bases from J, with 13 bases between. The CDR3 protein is CASSLGDSRVETQYF. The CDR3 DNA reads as TGCGCCAGCAGCTTGGGTGATTCGAGGGTAGAGACCCAGTACTTC.

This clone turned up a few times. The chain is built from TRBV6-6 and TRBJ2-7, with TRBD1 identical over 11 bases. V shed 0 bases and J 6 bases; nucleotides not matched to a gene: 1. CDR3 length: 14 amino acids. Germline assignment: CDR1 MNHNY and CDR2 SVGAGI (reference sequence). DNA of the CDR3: TGTGCCAGCAGTTACTCGGACAGGGGGCCCGAGCAGTACTTC. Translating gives CASSYSDRGPEQYF.

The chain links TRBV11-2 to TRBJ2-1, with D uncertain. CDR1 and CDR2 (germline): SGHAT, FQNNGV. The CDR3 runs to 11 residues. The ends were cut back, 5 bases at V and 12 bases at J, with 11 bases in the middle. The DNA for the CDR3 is TGTGCCAGCAGCCCCACCAGAGGGCAGTTCTTC. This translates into CASSPTRGQFF.

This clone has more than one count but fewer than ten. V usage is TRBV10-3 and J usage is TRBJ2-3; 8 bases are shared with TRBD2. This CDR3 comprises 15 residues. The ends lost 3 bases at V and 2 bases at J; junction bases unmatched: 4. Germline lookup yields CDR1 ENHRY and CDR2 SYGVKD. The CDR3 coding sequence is TGTGCCATCAGTGACGCGGGGGGCCTCACAGATACGCAGTATTTT. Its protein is CAISDAGGLTDTQYF.

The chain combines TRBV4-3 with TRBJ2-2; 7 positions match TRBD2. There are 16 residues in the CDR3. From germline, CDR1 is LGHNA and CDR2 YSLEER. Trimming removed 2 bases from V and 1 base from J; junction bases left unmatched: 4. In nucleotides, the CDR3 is TGCGCCAGCAGCCAAAACACGGGAGGGAACACCGGGGAGCTGTTTTTT. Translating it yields CASSQNTGGNTGELFF.

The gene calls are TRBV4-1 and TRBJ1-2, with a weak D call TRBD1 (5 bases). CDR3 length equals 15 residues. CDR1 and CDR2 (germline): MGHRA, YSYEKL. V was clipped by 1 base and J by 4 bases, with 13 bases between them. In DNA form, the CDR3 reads TGCGCCAGCAGCCAAGTTCGGAACAGGTCCTATGGCTACACCTTC. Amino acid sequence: CASSQVRNRSYGYTF.

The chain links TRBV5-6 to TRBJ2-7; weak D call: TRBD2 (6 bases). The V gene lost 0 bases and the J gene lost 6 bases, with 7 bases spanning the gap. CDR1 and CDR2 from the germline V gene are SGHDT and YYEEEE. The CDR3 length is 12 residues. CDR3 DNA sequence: TGTGCCAGCAGCTTGGGGACTACCGAGCAGTACTTC. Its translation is CASSLGTTEQYF. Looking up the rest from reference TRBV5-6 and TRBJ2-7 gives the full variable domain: DAGVTQSPTHLIKTRGQQVTLRCSPKSGHDTVSWYQQALGQGPQFIFQYYEEEERQRGNFPDRFSGHQFPNYSSELNVNALLLGDSALYLCASSLGTTEQYFGPGTRLTVT.

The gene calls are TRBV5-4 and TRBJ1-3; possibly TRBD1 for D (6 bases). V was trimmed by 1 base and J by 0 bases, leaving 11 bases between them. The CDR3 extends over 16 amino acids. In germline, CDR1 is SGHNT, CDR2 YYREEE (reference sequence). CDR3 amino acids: CASSLLGTTSGNTIYF. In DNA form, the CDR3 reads TGTGCCAGCAGCTTGCTGGGGACAACCTCTGGAAACACCATATATTTT.

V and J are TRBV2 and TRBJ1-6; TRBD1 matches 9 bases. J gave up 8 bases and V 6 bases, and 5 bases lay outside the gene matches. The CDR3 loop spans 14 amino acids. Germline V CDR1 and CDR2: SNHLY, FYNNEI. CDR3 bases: TGTGCCAGCAGGAGGGACAGGGAATATTCACCCCTCCACTTT. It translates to CASRRDREYSPLHF.

As DNA, the CDR3 is TGTGCCAGCAGCTTGGGAGGTGGAGGGGAGTTTAATTCACCCCTCCACTTT. Amino acids: CASSLGGGGEFNSPLHF. This chain joins TRBV5-6 and TRBJ1-6; TRBD1 is a possible D gene (5 bases). Trimming pared 0 bases from V and 6 bases from J, leaving 16 bases between. Germline CDR1 reads SGHDT; CDR2 reads YYEEEE. This CDR3 is 17 amino acids long.

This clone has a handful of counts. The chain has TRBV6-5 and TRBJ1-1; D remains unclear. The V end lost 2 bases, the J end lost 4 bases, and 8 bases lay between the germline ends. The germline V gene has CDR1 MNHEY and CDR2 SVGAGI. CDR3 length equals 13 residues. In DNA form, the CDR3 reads TGTGCCAGCAGTTACGCAGGAGGCACTGAAGCTTTCTTT. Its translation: CASSYAGGTEAFF.